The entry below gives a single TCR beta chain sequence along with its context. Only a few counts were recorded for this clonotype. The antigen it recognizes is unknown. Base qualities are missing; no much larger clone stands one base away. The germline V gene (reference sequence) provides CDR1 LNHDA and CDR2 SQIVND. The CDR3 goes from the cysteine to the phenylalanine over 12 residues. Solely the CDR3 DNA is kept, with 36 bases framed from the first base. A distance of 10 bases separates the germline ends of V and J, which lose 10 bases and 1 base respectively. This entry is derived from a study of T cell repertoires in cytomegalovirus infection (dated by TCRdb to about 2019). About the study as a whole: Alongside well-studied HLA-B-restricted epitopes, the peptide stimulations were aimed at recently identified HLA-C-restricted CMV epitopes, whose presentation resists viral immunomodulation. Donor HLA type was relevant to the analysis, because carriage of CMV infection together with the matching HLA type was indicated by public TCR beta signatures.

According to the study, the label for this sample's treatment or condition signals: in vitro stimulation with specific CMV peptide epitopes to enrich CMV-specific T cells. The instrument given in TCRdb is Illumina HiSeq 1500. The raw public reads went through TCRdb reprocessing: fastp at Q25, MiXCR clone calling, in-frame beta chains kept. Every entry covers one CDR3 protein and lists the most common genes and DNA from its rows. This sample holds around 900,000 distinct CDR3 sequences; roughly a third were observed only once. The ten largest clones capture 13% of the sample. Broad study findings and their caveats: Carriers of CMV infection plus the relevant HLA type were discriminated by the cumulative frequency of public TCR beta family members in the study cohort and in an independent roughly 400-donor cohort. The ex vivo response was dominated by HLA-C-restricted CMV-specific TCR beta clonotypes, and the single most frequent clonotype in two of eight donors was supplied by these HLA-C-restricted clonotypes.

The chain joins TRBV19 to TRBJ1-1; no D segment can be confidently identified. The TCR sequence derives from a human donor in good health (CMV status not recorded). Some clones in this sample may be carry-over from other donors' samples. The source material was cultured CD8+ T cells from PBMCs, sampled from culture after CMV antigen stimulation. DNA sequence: TGTGCCACCCGCCGGACGAACACTGAAGCTTTCTTT. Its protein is CATRRTNTEAFF.